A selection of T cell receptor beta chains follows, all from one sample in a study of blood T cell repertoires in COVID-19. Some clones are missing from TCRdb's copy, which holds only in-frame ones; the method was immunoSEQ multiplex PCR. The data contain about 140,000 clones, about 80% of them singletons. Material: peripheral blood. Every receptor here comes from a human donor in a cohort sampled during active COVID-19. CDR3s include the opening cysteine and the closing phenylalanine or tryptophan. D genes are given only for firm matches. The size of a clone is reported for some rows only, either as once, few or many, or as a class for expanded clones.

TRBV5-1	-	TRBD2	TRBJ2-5	CASSLVLAGGETQYF	TGCGCCAGCAGCTTGGTACTAGCGGGGGGAGAGACCCAGTACTTC
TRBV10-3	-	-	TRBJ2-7	CAISEYRDTSYEQYF	TGTGCCATCAGTGAGTACCGGGACACCTCCTACGAGCAGTACTTC
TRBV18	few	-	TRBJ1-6	CASSPPGGARNSPLHF	TGTGCCAGCTCACCACCGGGAGGGGCGCGAAATTCACCCCTCCACTTT
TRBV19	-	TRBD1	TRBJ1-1	CASSARDRVNTEAFF	TGTGCCAGTAGTGCCCGGGACAGGGTAAACACTGAAGCTTTCTTT
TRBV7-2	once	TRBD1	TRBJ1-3	CASSPGQGGGNTIYF	TGTGCCAGCAGCCCGGGACAGGGGGGCGGAAACACCATATATTTT
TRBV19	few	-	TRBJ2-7	CASSGGKPTKYEQYF	TGTGCCAGTAGTGGGGGGAAGCCAACAAAATACGAGCAGTACTTC
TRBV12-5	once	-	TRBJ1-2	CASGLGTAFKTF	TGTGCTAGTGGTTTGGGGACAGCCTTTAAAACCTTC
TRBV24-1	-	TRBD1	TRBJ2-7	CATSDADREEQYF	TGTGCCACCAGTGATGCGGACAGGGAAGAGCAGTACTTC
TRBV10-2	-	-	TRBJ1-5	CASAGTSYSNQPQHF	TGCGCCAGCGCTGGGACATCCTATAGCAATCAGCCCCAGCATTTT
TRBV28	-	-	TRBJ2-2	CASSLRTGEVTGELFF	TGTGCCAGCAGTTTACGAACAGGGGAGGTCACCGGGGAGCTGTTTTTT
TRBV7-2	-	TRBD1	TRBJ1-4	CASSWTGPNEKLFF	TGTGCCAGCAGCTGGACAGGGCCTAATGAAAAACTGTTTTTT
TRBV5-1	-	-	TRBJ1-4	CASSLAPGEGEKLFF	TGCGCCAGCAGCTTGGCCCCGGGAGAAGGGGAAAAACTGTTTTTT
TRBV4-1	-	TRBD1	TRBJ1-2	CASSQRDRGAYGYTF	TGCGCCAGCAGCCAACGGGACAGGGGGGCCTATGGCTACACCTTC
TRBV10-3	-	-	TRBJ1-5	CAISEDGHPFDQPQHF	TGTGCCATCAGTGAGGACGGACATCCCTTCGATCAGCCCCAGCATTTT
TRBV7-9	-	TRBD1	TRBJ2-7	CASSARTGTGSSYEQYF	TGTGCCAGCAGCGCGCGGACTGGGACAGGGAGCTCCTACGAGCAGTACTTC
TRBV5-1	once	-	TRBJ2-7	CASSLGNIRSYEQYF	TGCGCCAGCAGCTTGGGTAACATAAGGAGCTACGAGCAGTACTTC
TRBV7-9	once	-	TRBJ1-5	CASSSGYGQGLSNQPQHF	TGTGCCAGCAGTTCCGGTTACGGGCAGGGATTGAGCAATCAGCCCCAGCATTTT
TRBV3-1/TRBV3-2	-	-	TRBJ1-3	CASSHGGGNTIYF	TGTGCCAGCAGCCACGGTGGTGGAAACACCATATATTTT
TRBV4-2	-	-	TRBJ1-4	CASSQVKGLMDEKLFF	TGTGCCAGCAGCCAAGTGAAGGGGTTAATGGATGAAAAACTGTTTTTT
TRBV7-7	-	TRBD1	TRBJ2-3	CASSREGGSTDTQYF	TGTGCTAGCAGCCGAGAAGGGGGCAGCACAGATACGCAGTATTTT
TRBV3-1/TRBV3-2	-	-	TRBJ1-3	CASSRIAGTYGNTIYF	TGTGCCAGCAGCCGGATCGCCGGGACTTATGGAAACACCATATATTTT
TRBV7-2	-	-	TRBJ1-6	CASRVAPGDNSPLHF	TGTGCCAGCAGGGTCGCTCCGGGGGATAATTCACCCCTCCACTTT
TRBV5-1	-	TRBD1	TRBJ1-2	CASSPGTGYGYTF	TGCGCCAGCAGCCCCGGGACAGGATATGGCTACACCTTC
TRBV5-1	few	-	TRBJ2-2	CASNLGTNTGELFF	TGCGCCAGCAATCTCGGTACGAACACCGGGGAGCTGTTTTTT
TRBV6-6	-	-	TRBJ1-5	CASRPVGGSNQPQHF	TGTGCCAGCAGGCCCGTTGGGGGGAGCAATCAGCCCCAGCATTTT
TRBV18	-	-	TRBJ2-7	CASSPQPGDEQYF	TGTGCCAGCTCACCACAGCCAGGGGACGAGCAGTACTTC
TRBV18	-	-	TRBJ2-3	CASSPTSRSTTDTQYF	TGTGCCAGCTCGCCGACTAGTAGGTCAACCACAGATACGCAGTATTTT
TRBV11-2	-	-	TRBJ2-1	CASSLESGRGNEQFF	TGTGCCAGCAGCTTAGAAAGCGGTCGGGGGAATGAGCAGTTCTTC
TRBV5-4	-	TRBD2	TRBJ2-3	CASSADLAGVDTQYF	TGTGCCAGCAGCGCCGACCTAGCGGGGGTAGATACGCAGTATTTT
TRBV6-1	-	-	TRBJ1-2	CASSEVPPGYTF	TGTGCCAGCAGTGAAGTCCCCCCGGGCTACACCTTC
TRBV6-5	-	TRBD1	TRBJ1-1	CASRTTGGTEAFF	TGTGCCAGCAGGACCACAGGGGGCACTGAAGCTTTCTTT
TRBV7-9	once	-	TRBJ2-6	CASPEGDSAVLTF	TGTGCCAGCCCGGAGGGGGACAGTGCCGTCCTGACTTTC
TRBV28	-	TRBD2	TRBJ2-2	CASRLAGGNTGELFF	TGTGCCAGCAGATTAGCGGGGGGAAACACCGGGGAGCTGTTTTTT
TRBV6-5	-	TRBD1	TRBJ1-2	CASSSTGVVLYGYTF	TGTGCCAGCAGTTCAACAGGGGTGGTACTCTATGGCTACACCTTC
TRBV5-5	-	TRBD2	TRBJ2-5	CASSSQLAGEETQYF	TGTGCCAGCAGCTCGCAACTAGCGGGGGAAGAGACCCAGTACTTC
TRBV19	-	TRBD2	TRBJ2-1	CASSTSLAGYTLIYNEQFF	TGTGCCAGTAGTACCTCCCTAGCGGGGTACACCCTGATCTACAATGAGCAGTTCTTC
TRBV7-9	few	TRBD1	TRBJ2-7	CASSSGQGGVQYF	TGTGCCAGCAGCTCCGGACAGGGCGGGGTGCAGTACTTC
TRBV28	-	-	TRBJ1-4	CASSPGSHPEEKLFF	TGTGCCAGCAGTCCCGGTTCGCACCCCGAGGAAAAACTGTTTTTT
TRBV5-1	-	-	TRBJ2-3	CASSLARGGTDTQYF	TGCGCCAGCAGCTTGGCCCGGGGAGGCACAGATACGCAGTATTTT
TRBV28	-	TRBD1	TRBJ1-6	CASSLGTGAGGNSPLHF	TGTGCCAGCAGTTTAGGGACAGGGGCGGGAGGGAATTCACCCCTCCACTTT
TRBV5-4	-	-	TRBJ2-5	CASSLGVAGETQYF	TGTGCCAGCAGCTTGGGGGTTGCGGGGGAGACCCAGTACTTC
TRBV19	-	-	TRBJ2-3	CASSYSLQGITDTQYF	TGTGCCAGTAGTTATTCACTCCAGGGAATCACAGATACGCAGTATTTT
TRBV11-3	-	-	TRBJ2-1	CASSLDSSVSYNEQFF	TGTGCCAGCAGCTTAGATTCTAGCGTCTCCTACAATGAGCAGTTCTTC